The 26 T cell receptor beta chains in this list originate from one sample, sequenced in a study of tumor-infiltrating lymphocytes in primary liver carcinoma. The template, about 510 ng total RNA, yielded TCR beta cDNA made with a constant-region primer. Investigators got TCR beta libraries out of three nested multiplex PCR rounds, done with slightly modified ARM-PCR. TRBV1-TRBV30 forward primers paired with a C-beta reverse primer drove the first two PCR rounds, roughly 10 cycles each. A single record per CDR3 protein comes from TCRdb applying MiXCR to the multiplex PCR reads. The data contain 100,000 to 120,000 distinct CDR3 sequences, roughly 80% of them seen just once; the ten biggest clones take up about 20%. From unsorted bulk tissue weighing about 18-30 mg, DNA and RNA were co-extracted. The sequenced sample consisted of liver tumor tissue from sampling region 3. The subset was: tumor region T3, left-lateral pole. The source is a man aged 35-49 years with primary liver carcinoma and hepatitis B virus infection.

The sample holds a few counts of this clonotype. Compared with germline, one end of the junction differs, possibly owing to a read error. The J gene is TRBJ2-2, the V gene TRBV4-3; unclear D gene. This CDR3 is built from 16 residues. Germline V CDR1 and CDR2: LGHNA, YSLEER. The CDR3 loop is CARSQGPAGETGELFF. CDR3 in DNA: TGCGCCAGAAGCCAAGGTCCCGCTGGAGAGACCGGGGAGCTGTTTTTT.

With respect to this clonotype: Since no conserved phenylalanine or tryptophan closes the CDR3, a read error is the likely cause. Because the CDR3's place on the DNA is in doubt, the DNA is left out and the CDR3 is given as listed by TCRdb. The chain couples TRBV11-2 to TRBJ1-2. The CDR3 length is 16 residues, termini included. Germline values: CDR1 SGHAT, CDR2 FQNNGV. The CDR3 sequence is CASSLDSAAYSRGYIL.

As for this clonotype: The final CDR3 position lacks the conserved phenylalanine or tryptophan, pointing to a likely read error. The V call is TRBV29-1, the J call TRBJ1-5; 9 bases are shared with TRBD1. The CDR3 consists of 12 residues. Germline V gene lookup returns CDR1 SQVTM and CDR2 ANQGSEA. The CDR3, as DNA: TGCAGCGTGGGGACAGGGAATCAGCCTCAGCATTTA. Residues: CSVGTGNQPQHL.

Concerning this clonotype: As the CDR3 is not closed by the conserved phenylalanine or tryptophan, this likely results from a read error. The rearrangement uses TRBV29-1 and TRBJ2-7; D is undetermined. This CDR3 contains 12 residues. CDR1 SQVTM and CDR2 ANQGSEA come from the germline V gene. V lost 8 bases, J lost 5 bases, and 16 bases lay in between. CDR3 in DNA: TGCAGCTCCCTGACTTGCGACCACGAGCAGTACTTA. This sequence encodes CSSLTCDHEQYL.

This clonotype was observed a single time. At one end the junction does not follow the germline gene, possibly because of a read error. The rearrangement links TRBV29-1 to TRBJ2-2, with TRBD2 as a possible D gene (5 bases). Looked up from germline, CDR1 is SQVTM and CDR2 is ANQGSEA. The CDR3 covers 11 residues. DNA of the CDR3: TGCAGCCTTGGACTCACCGAGGAGCTGTTTTTT. As protein: CSLGLTEELFF.

This clonotype was picked up one time. A junction boundary mismatches the germline segment, possibly from a read error. The rearrangement joins TRBV10-3 to TRBJ2-4; 7 bases fit TRBD2. Germline lookup yields CDR1 ENHRY and CDR2 SYGVKD. The CDR3 contains 15 residues. CDR3 DNA: TGTGCCATCCGGGAGGCCTGGGGCCTCAAAAACATTCAGTACTTT. Protein product: CAIREAWGLKNIQYF.

Comments on this clonotype: A read error may account for a junction end that differs from germline. The V gene is TRBV4-1, the J gene TRBJ2-1; TRBD2 is a possible D gene (6 bases). Germline V gene data show CDR1 as MGHRA and CDR2 as YSYEKL. The CDR3 has 15 residues. CDR3 region: CATSQAGTAYNEQFF. DNA for the CDR3: TGTGCCACCAGCCAAGCCGGGACTGCGTACAATGAGCAGTTCTTC.

Points on this clonotype: This likely comes from a read error, as the CDR3 has no conserved phenylalanine or tryptophan at its end. This rearrangement joins TRBV12-3 or TRBV12-4 to TRBJ2-1; TRBD2 agrees at 8 bases. The CDR3 is 10 amino acids. With V trimmed by 10 bases and J by 13 bases, 6 bases remained unmatched. CDR3: CANFSGKQFS. CDR3 nucleotides: TGTGCCAACTTTAGCGGGAAACAGTTCTCC.

This clonotype came up once. Germline and junction disagree at one end, which may indicate a read error. The chain has TRBV12-3 or TRBV12-4 and TRBJ1-5; tentatively, D is TRBD1 (5 bases). The CDR3 covers 18 residues. Written as DNA, the CDR3 is TGTGCCAGCAGCCCCGCCCTTTGGGACGGCATTAGCAATCAGCCCCGGCATTTT. Its translation: CASSPALWDGISNQPRHF.

Of note for this clonotype: The junction shows a germline mismatch at one end, possibly a read error. The chain carries TRBV5-1 and TRBJ2-7; TRBD2 matches at 9 bases. The CDR3 runs to 18 residues. Germline V gene lookup returns CDR1 SGHRS and CDR2 YFSETQ. The CDR3 bases are TGCGCAAGCAGCTTCAGGACTAGCGTAACTTGGGGAAGCTACGAGCAGTACTTC. This codes for CASSFRTSVTWGSYEQYF.

This sequence joins TRBV28 and TRBJ2-7, with D maybe TRBD1 (5 bases). CDR1 is MDHEN, CDR2 SYDVKM, per germline. The CDR3 covers 15 residues. Deletions cut 7 bases from V and 5 bases from J, with 21 bases between. The CDR3 loop is CASTKGVGNVHEQYF. CDR3 in DNA: TGTGCCAGCACCAAAGGGGTGGGAAATGTGCACGAGCAGTACTTC.

The table lists this clonotype with a count of one. This CDR3 fails to terminate in the conserved phenylalanine or tryptophan, so it likely reflects a read error. The rearrangement uses TRBV5-5 and TRBJ1-1; D possibly corresponds to TRBD1 (5 bases). The CDR3 has 15 amino acids. The germline gives CDR1 SGHKS, CDR2 YYEKEE (reference sequence). The CDR3 spells CASNLVPGTQAEAFC. The CDR3 DNA sequence: TGTGCTAGCAACTTGGTACCCGGGACCCAGGCTGAAGCTTTCTGT.

With regard to this clonotype: Its ends do not fully match the called genes, so a read error is possible. V gene TRBV7-8 combines with J gene TRBJ2-7; D uncertain. CDR3 length: 13 residues. CDR1 is SGHVS, CDR2 FQNEAQ, per germline. Here the CDR3 DNA reads TGTGCCAGCAGCCCAACTGATTCCTACGAGCAGAACTTC. It translates to CASSPTDSYEQNF.

The chain uses TRBV11-1 and TRBJ2-7; D might be TRBD2 (5 bases). The CDR3 loop spans 15 amino acids. The V gene's germline CDR1 is SGHAT and CDR2 FQDESV (reference sequence). Trimming removed 5 bases from V and 6 bases from J, with 20 bases in between. The CDR3 nucleotides are TGTGCCAGCAGCCTAACGGGATCGGGTGAATGCGAGCAGTACTTC. It codes for CASSLTGSGECEQYF.

The table lists this clonotype with many counts. The chain is built from TRBV10-3 and TRBJ2-2; D is possibly TRBD2 (5 bases). This CDR3 has 14 amino acids. V gave up 4 bases and J gave up 2 bases, with 8 bases separating them. The germline gives CDR1 ENHRY, CDR2 SYGVKD. The DNA of the CDR3 is TGTGCCATCAGTGGGGAGATAAACACCGGGGAGCTGTTTTTT. Residues: CAISGEINTGELFF.

Regarding this clonotype: The junction departs from germline at one end; a sequencing error may be responsible. The chain recombines TRBV6-2 or TRBV6-3 with TRBJ2-7, with D possibly being TRBD2 (6 bases). Germline V lookup: CDR1 MNHEY, CDR2 SVGEGT. This CDR3 contains 14 residues. CDR3 in amino acids: CASSPPGEGNEHYF. CDR3 nucleotides: TGTGCCAGCAGTCCCCCGGGAGAGGGAAACGAGCACTACTTC.

As to this clonotype: At one end, the junction sequence differs from germline, possibly due to a read error. The chain carries TRBV28 and TRBJ1-2; no firm D call. CDR1 and CDR2 from the germline V gene are MDHEN and SYDVKM. This CDR3 comprises 13 residues. CDR3: CVSSPSGYYGYTF. DNA for the CDR3: TGTGTCAGCAGTCCCTCAGGATACTATGGTTACACCTTC.

As to this clonotype: The junction does not match germline at one end; this may be a read error. The chain uses TRBV4-1 and TRBJ2-1; 8 nucleotides line up with TRBD2. Germline CDR1 reads MGHRA; CDR2 reads YSYEKL. CDR3 length: 16 amino acids. CDR3 protein: CSSSQVSGGRYNEQFF. CDR3 nucleotide sequence: TGCTCCAGCAGCCAAGTGAGTGGCGGGAGGTACAATGAGCAGTTCTTC.

Details on this clonotype: Mismatch with germline at one junction end may stem from a read error. V usage is TRBV4-1 and J usage is TRBJ1-2, with TRBD1 matching 11 bases. The CDR3 is made up of 16 amino acids. In germline, CDR1 is MGHRA, CDR2 YSYEKL. The CDR3 loop is CASSPSRDRGNYGHTF. The CDR3 DNA follows: TGCGCCAGCAGCCCGTCCCGGGACAGGGGGAACTATGGCCACACCTTC.

Remarks on this clonotype: The germline gene is not matched at one end of the junction; a read error may be the cause. The chain joins TRBV5-1 to TRBJ2-2; 7 bases are a match to TRBD1. The CDR3 contains 15 residues. In germline, CDR1 is SGHRS, CDR2 YFSETQ. Here the CDR3 reads CASSDRVPSTGELLF. The DNA of the CDR3 is TGCGCCAGCAGTGACAGGGTCCCGAGCACCGGGGAGCTGTTATTT.

As regards this clonotype: Given the absence of the conserved phenylalanine or tryptophan at the CDR3 end, a read error is likely. This chain joins TRBV6-1 and TRBJ2-1; 8 bases match TRBD2. This CDR3 is built from 16 residues. Germline CDR1 is MNHNS and CDR2 is SASEGT. CDR3 loop: CTSSDRPGTSGNEQFY. The CDR3 DNA reads as TGTACCAGCAGTGACCGCCCCGGGACTAGTGGCAATGAGCAGTTCTAC.

Worth noting for this clonotype: Mismatch with germline at one junction end may stem from a read error. The gene calls are TRBV12-3 or TRBV12-4 and TRBJ2-3; D is possibly TRBD2 (6 bases). CDR3 length equals 15 residues. The DNA of the CDR3 is TGTGCAAGCAGTTTAGATTCCAGCAGCGGGCGCTCGCAGTATTTT. Translation gives CASSLDSSSGRSQYF.

As to this clonotype: The final CDR3 position lacks the conserved phenylalanine or tryptophan, pointing to a likely read error. The rearrangement joins TRBV29-1 to TRBJ2-5; 7 bases agree with TRBD1. This CDR3 is built from 11 residues. The germline V gene has CDR1 SQVTM and CDR2 ANQGSEA. The CDR3 region is CRENAGGTQYL. As DNA, the CDR3 is TGCAGGGAAAATGCAGGGGGGACCCAGTACCTC.

CDR3: CASSRLAWEGTYGYTF. The CDR3 nucleotides are TGTGCCAGCAGTCGCCTCGCTTGGGAGGGAACCTATGGCTACACCTTC. The rearrangement links TRBV4-2 to TRBJ1-2; no clear D. The length of the CDR3 is 16 residues. The germline V gene has CDR1 LGHNA and CDR2 YNFKEQ. V was shortened by 6 bases and J by 4 bases, with 21 bases between the two germline ends.

The gene calls are TRBV29-1 and TRBJ2-2; a possible D gene is TRBD1 (5 bases). V lost 7 bases and J lost 7, with 22 bases in between. CDR3 length: 15 amino acids. Per the germline V gene, CDR1 is SQVTM and CDR2 is ANQGSEA. This CDR3 reads CSAGIEAGYIGELFF. CDR3 nucleotides: TGCAGCGCTGGGATTGAGGCAGGGTACATCGGGGAGCTGTTTTTT.

The CDR3 loop reads CRGQTRGIGNTEAFF. CDR3 coding DNA: TGCAGGGGACAGACGAGGGGGATCGGGAATACTGAAGCTTTCTTT. The J gene is TRBJ1-1, the V gene TRBV20-1; 7 bases agree with TRBD1. Germline V lookup: CDR1 DFQATT, CDR2 SNEGSKA (reference sequence). This CDR3 has 15 amino acids.